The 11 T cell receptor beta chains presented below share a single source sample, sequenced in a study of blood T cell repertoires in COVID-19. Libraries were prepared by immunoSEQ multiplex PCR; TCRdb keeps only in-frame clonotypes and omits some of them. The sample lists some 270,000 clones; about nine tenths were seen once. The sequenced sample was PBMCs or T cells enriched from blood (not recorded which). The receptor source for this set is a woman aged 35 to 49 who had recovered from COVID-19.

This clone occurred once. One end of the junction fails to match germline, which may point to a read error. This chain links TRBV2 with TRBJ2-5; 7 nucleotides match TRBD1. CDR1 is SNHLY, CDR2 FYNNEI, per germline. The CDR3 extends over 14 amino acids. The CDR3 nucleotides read TGTGCCAGCAGCGAAGACAGGGTAGAAGAGACCCAGTACTTC. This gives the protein CASSEDRVEETQYF.

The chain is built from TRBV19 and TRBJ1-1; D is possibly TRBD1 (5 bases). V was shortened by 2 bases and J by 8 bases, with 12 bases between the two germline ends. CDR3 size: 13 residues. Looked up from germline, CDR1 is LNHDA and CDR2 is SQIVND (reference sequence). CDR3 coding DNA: TGTGCCAGTAGTATATCAGGGTATGTGGAAGCTTTCTTT. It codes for CASSISGYVEAFF.

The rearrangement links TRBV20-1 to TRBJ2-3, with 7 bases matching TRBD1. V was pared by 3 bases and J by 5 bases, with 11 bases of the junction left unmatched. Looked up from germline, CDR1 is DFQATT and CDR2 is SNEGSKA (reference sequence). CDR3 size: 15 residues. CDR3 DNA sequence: TGCAGTGCTAGTCCAAGGACAGGATTTGAAGATACGCAGTATTTT. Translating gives CSASPRTGFEDTQYF.

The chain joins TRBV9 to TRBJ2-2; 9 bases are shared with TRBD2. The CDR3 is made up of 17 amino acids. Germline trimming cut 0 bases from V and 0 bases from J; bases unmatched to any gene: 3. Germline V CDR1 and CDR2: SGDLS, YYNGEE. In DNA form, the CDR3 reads TGTGCCAGCAGCGTAGGACTAGCGGTCTCGAACACCGGGGAGCTGTTTTTT. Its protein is CASSVGLAVSNTGELFF.

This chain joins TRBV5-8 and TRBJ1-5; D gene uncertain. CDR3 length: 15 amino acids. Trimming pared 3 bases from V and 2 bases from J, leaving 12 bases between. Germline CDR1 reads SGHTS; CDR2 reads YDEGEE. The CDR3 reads CASSSPRLGNQPQHF. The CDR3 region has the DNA TGTGCCAGCAGCTCGCCCCGGTTAGGCAATCAGCCCCAGCATTTT.

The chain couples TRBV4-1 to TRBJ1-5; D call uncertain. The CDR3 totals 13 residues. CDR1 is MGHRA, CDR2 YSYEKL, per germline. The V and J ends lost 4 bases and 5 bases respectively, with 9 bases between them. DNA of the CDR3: TGCGCCAGCAGCCCACAAGAGGATCAGCCCCAGCATTTT. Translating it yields CASSPQEDQPQHF.

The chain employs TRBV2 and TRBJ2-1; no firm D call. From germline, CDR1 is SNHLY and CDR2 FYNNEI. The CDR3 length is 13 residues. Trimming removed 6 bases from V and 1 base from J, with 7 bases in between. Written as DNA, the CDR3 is TGTGCCAGCAGCGTCGGGTCCTACAATGAGCAGTTCTTC. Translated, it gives CASSVGSYNEQFF.

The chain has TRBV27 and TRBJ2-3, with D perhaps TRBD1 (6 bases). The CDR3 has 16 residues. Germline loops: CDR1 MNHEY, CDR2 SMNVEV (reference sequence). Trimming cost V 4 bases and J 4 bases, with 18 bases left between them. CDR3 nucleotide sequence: TGTGCCAGCAGTTCCTCCTCGTCGACAGGCGCAGATACGCAGTATTTT. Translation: CASSSSSSTGADTQYF.

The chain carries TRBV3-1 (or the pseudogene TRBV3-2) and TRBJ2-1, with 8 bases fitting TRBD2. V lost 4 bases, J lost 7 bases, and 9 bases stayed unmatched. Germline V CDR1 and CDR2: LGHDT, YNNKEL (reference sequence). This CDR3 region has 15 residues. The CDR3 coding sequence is TGTGCCAGCAGCCCAGAGCGGGGGCTCAGGAATGAGCAGTTCTTC. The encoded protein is CASSPERGLRNEQFF.

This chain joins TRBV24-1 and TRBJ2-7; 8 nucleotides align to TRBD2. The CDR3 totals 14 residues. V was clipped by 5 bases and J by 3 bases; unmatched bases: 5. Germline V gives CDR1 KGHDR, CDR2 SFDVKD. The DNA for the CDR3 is TGTGCCACCAGTGCGGGGGGGAACAGCTACGAGCAGTACTTC. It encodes CATSAGGNSYEQYF.

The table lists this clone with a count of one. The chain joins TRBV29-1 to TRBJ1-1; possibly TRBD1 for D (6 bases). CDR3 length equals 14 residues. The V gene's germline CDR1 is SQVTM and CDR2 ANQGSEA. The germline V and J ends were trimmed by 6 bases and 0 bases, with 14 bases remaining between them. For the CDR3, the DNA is TGCAGCGTCATGACGGACAGATTGAACACTGAAGCTTTCTTT. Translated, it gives CSVMTDRLNTEAFF.